This entry lists 5 T cell receptor beta chains sequenced from one sample in a study of T cells after yellow fever vaccination. TCRdb re-derived calls from the 5' RACE reads in MiXCR, one entry per CDR3 protein. The table lists hundreds of thousands of distinct CDR3 sequences, more than 3% of them singletons. Sequencing was performed on PBMCs, taken on the day of the yellow fever booster vaccination. Source of these receptors: a man between 18 and 29 years old who received the YFV17D yellow fever vaccine.

Many counts were recorded for this clonotype. V and J are TRBV5-1 and TRBJ2-3; D might be TRBD1 or TRBD2, each matching 5 bases. V was trimmed by 5 bases and J by 4 bases, leaving 8 bases between them. CDR1 and CDR2 from the germline V gene are SGHRS and YFSETQ. The CDR3 sequence is 12 residues long. CDR3 protein: CASRRDADTQYF. The CDR3 region has the DNA TGCGCCAGCAGGAGGGACGCAGATACGCAGTATTTT.

This clonotype was counted many times. The chain combines TRBV12-3 or TRBV12-4 with TRBJ2-3; 12 bases fit TRBD2. The CDR3 sequence is 15 residues long. Trimming removed 6 bases from V and 4 bases from J; junction bases left unmatched: 5. In nucleotides, the CDR3 is TGTGCCAGCAGCTTAACTAGCGGGGGGTCAGATACGCAGTATTTT. It is translated as CASSLTSGGSDTQYF.

This clonotype was seen a few times. The chain is built from TRBV7-2 and TRBJ1-5; D may be TRBD1 (5 bases). V lost 2 bases and J lost 3, with 8 bases in between. The CDR3 has 14 residues. Germline CDR1 is SGHTA and CDR2 is FQGNSA. CDR3 residues: CASSLKGNNQPQHF. In nucleotides, the CDR3 is TGTGCCAGCAGCTTAAAGGGGAACAATCAGCCCCAGCATTTT.

This clonotype has ten or more counts. This chain links TRBV7-2 with TRBJ2-5, with 7 positions matching TRBD2. Trimming cost V 5 bases and J 4 bases; bases outside gene matches: 16. The CDR3 runs to 17 residues. The germline V gene encodes CDR1 SGHTA and CDR2 FQGNSA. The CDR3 DNA reads as TGTGCCAGCAGCCTTGGGCGGCGGGGGAGGGTACGAGAGACCCAGTACTTC. It codes for CASSLGRRGRVRETQYF.

This clonotype appeared a few times. The chain combines TRBV18 with TRBJ2-1; D gene unclear. Germline lookup yields CDR1 KGHSH and CDR2 LQKENI. The CDR3 is made up of 15 amino acids. Trimming removed 2 bases from V and 1 base from J, with 9 bases in between. CDR3 in amino acids: CASSPSEDSYNEQFF. CDR3 nucleotides: TGTGCCAGCTCACCATCGGAAGATTCCTACAATGAGCAGTTCTTC.